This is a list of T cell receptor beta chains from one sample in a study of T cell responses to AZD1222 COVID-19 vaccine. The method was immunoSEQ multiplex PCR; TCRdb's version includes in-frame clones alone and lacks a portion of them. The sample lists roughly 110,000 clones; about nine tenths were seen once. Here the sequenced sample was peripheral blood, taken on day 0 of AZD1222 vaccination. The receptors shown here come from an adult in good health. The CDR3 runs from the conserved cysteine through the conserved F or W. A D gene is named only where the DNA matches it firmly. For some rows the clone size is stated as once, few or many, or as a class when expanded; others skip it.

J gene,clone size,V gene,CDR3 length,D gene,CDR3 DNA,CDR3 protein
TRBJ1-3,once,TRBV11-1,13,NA,TGTGCCAGCAGCTTAGGACGAGGAAACACCATATATTTT,CASSLGRGNTIYF
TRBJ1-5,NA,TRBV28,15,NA,TGTGCCAGCAGTCCCCCGGTGGTTAGCAATCAGCCCCAGCATTTT,CASSPPVVSNQPQHF
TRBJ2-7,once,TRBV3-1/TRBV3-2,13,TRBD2,TGTGCCAGCCGGGGACTAGCGGGAGGGGAGCAGTACTTC,CASRGLAGGEQYF
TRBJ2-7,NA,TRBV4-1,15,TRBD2,TGCGCCAGCAGCCATGTGACTAGCGGGACCTACGAGCAGTACTTC,CASSHVTSGTYEQYF
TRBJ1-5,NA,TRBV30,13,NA,TGTGCCTGGAGTCTGGATAGCAATCAGCCCCAGCATTTT,CAWSLDSNQPQHF
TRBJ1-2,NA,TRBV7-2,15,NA,TGTGCCAGCAGCTTAGTCACCCAGGCTAACTATGGCTACACCTTC,CASSLVTQANYGYTF
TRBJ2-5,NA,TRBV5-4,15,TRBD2,TGTGCCAGCAGCAAGGGACTAGCGGACGGGGAGACCCAGTACTTC,CASSKGLADGETQYF
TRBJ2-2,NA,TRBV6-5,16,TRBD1,TGTGCCAGCAGTTACTCGACAGGGGGCGTCACCGGGGAGCTGTTTTTT,CASSYSTGGVTGELFF
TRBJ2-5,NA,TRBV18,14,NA,TGTGCCAGCTCACCGCCCTCAACCCAAGAGACCCAGTACTTC,CASSPPSTQETQYF
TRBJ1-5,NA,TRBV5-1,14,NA,TGCGCCAGCAGCGTAGAGCCTAGCAATCAGCCCCAGCATTTT,CASSVEPSNQPQHF
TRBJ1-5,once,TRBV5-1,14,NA,TGCGCCAGCAGCTTGGAATCTCAGGGAAAGCCCCAGCATTTT,CASSLESQGKPQHF
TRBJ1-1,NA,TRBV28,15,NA,TGTGCCAGCAGTCTTCCGGGGGCGTGGGGCACTGAAGCTTTCTTT,CASSLPGAWGTEAFF
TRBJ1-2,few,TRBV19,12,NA,TGTGCCAGTAGTGAGACAGTGCGGGGCTACACCTTC,CASSETVRGYTF
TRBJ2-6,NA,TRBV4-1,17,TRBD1,TGCGCCAGCAGCCAAGATCTACAGGGGACTGGGGCCAACGTCCTGACTTTC,CASSQDLQGTGANVLTF
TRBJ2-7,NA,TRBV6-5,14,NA,TGTGCCAGTCCCGGACACCTTAGCTCCTACGAGCAGTACTTC,CASPGHLSSYEQYF
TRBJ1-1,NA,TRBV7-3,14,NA,TGTGCCAGCAGCTTAACAGGTTCTGACACTGAAGCTTTCTTT,CASSLTGSDTEAFF
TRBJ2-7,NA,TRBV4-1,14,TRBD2,TGCGCCAGCAGCCAAATAGCGGGAGGGATGGAGCAGTACTTC,CASSQIAGGMEQYF
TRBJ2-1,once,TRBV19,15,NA,TGTGCCAGTAGTATTTCCGGGAAGTCCTACAATGAGCAGTTCTTC,CASSISGKSYNEQFF
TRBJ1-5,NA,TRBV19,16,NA,TGTGCCAGTAGTCCCTCAGGTGGGGGTAACGGTCAGCCCCAGCATTTT,CASSPSGGGNGQPQHF
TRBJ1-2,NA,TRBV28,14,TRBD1,TGTGCCAGCAGCTACCCCGGGACAGCCTATGGCTACACCTTC,CASSYPGTAYGYTF
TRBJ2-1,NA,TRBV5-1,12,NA,TGCGCCAGCAGCTTGGGAAACAATGAGCAGTTCTTC,CASSLGNNEQFF
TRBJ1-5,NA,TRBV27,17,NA,TGTGCCAGCAGTTTTCGGGTGGGACTATCAGGCGATCAGCCCCAGCATTTT,CASSFRVGLSGDQPQHF
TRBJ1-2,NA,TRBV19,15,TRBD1,TGTGCCAGTAGTCGGGGACAGGGGGATCACTATGGCTACACCTTC,CASSRGQGDHYGYTF
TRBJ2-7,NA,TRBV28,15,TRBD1,TGTGCCAGCAGTAACGTGGGACAGATCCCCCGGGAGCAGTACTTC,CASSNVGQIPREQYF
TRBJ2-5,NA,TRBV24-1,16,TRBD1,TGTGCCACCAGTGAATCCGGGACAGGGGAGCAAGAGACCCAGTACTTC,CATSESGTGEQETQYF
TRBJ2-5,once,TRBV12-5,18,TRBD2,TGTGCTAGTGGTTTGACCCTTCGACTAGCGGAGATCCAAGAGACCCAGTACTTC,CASGLTLRLAEIQETQYF
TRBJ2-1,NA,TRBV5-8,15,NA,TGTGCCAGCAGCCTGGACTACAGCTCCTACAATGAGCAGTTCTTC,CASSLDYSSYNEQFF
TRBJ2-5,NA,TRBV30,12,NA,TGTGCCTGGAGCGCGGGCCCCAGGACCCAGTACTTC,CAWSAGPRTQYF
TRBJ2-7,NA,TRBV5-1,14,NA,TGCGCCAGCAGCTTGGACCAGGGTTTGGTCGAGCAGTACTTC,CASSLDQGLVEQYF
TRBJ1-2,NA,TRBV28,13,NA,TGTGCCAGCACCAGTCAGGGGACCTATGGCTACACCTTC,CASTSQGTYGYTF
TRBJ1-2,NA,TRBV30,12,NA,TGTGCCTGGAGTGCTTATGGGGGTGGCTACACCTTC,CAWSAYGGGYTF
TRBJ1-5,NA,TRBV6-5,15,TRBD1,TGTGCCAGCAGGAAGGGGGACAGGAACAATCAGCCCCAGCATTTT,CASRKGDRNNQPQHF
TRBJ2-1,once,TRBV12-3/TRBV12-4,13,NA,TGTGCCAGCAGACAGGGATTATACAATGAGCAGTTCTTC,CASRQGLYNEQFF
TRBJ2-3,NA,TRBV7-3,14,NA,TGTGCCAGCAGCTACCGACAAAGCACAGATACGCAGTATTTT,CASSYRQSTDTQYF
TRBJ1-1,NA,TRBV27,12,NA,TGTGCCAGCAGTTTGAATCGGGGTGAAGCTTTCTTT,CASSLNRGEAFF
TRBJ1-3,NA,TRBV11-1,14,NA,TGTGCCAGCAGCTCCGACATCTCTGGAAACACCATATATTTT,CASSSDISGNTIYF
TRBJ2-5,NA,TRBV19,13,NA,TGTGCCAGTAGTATCGGGAGTCAAGAGACCCAGTACTTC,CASSIGSQETQYF
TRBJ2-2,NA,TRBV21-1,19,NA,TGTGCCAGCAGCACCTCGGAAGCTAGCGGGAGGCGCGACACCGGGGAGCTGTTTTTT,CASSTSEASGRRDTGELFF
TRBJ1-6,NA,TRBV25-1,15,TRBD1,TGTGCCAGCAGTGGCCGGGACAGGGGATTTTCACCCCTCCACTTT,CASSGRDRGFSPLHF
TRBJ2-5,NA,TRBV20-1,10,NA,TGCAGTGGCGATTCGGGGACCCAGTACTTC,CSGDSGTQYF
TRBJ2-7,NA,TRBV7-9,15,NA,TGTGCCAGCAGCTTAGGTGCGGGGATCGGCTACGAGCAGTACTTC,CASSLGAGIGYEQYF
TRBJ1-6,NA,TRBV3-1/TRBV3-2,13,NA,TGTGCCAGCAGCCCCGGGGAACACTCACCCCTCCACTTT,CASSPGEHSPLHF
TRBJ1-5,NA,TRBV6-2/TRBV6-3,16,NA,TGTGCCAGCAGTTGGTTGTCCGACAGCTTCAATCAGCCCCAGCATTTT,CASSWLSDSFNQPQHF
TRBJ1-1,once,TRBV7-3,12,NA,TGTGCCAGCAGCTCCGGGGGCACTGAAGCTTTCTTT,CASSSGGTEAFF
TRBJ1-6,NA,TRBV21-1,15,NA,TGTGCCAGCAGCAAAGAGGGCAGGGAAAATTCACCCCTCCACTTT,CASSKEGRENSPLHF
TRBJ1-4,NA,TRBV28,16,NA,TGTGCCAGCAGTTTGGCAGGGGATGCAACTAATGAAAAACTGTTTTTT,CASSLAGDATNEKLFF